The 19 T cell receptor beta chains reported below all come from one sample, sequenced in a study of shared T cell receptors in the human thymus. Clones were sequenced by immunoSEQ multiplex PCR, and TCRdb holds only the in-frame ones, with some missing. The sample yields about 380,000 clones, around 95% seen once. The specimen was thymocytes. These receptors were obtained from a human donor.

The chain uses TRBV5-1 and TRBJ1-1, with a weak D call TRBD1 (6 bases). The germline V gene encodes CDR1 SGHRS and CDR2 YFSETQ. The CDR3 extends over 18 amino acids. V was clipped by 4 bases and J by 1 base, with 23 bases between them. CDR3 nucleotides: TGCGCCAGCAGCCTAGGCAGGGTGGGGGCGCTCAGGAACACTGAAGCTTTCTTT. It yields the protein CASSLGRVGALRNTEAFF.

The genes are TRBV27 and TRBJ2-5; tentatively, D is TRBD2 (5 bases). Germline-derived CDR1 and CDR2 are MNHEY and SMNVEV (reference sequence). This CDR3 is built from 15 residues. The V gene lost 4 bases and the J gene lost 4 bases, with 16 bases spanning the gap. CDR3 coding DNA: TGTGCCAGCAGTTGGCTAGCACAAATGGGAGAGACCCAGTACTTC. This translates into CASSWLAQMGETQYF.

The genes are TRBV10-3 and TRBJ1-2; D is undetermined. Trimming stripped 3 bases from V and 8 bases from J, with 10 bases between. This CDR3 is built from 12 residues. Per germline, CDR1 ENHRY and CDR2 SYGVKD. The CDR3 loop reads CAISEWKWGYTF. CDR3 nucleotides: TGTGCCATCAGTGAATGGAAATGGGGCTACACCTTC.

The chain recombines TRBV19 with TRBJ1-2; D gene unclear. V was pared by 11 bases and J by 9 bases, with 25 bases between. This CDR3 has 14 amino acids. CDR1 LNHDA and CDR2 SQIVND come from the germline V gene (reference sequence). CDR3 residues: CASHGGDRGGSYTF. The CDR3 DNA reads as TGTGCCTCCCACGGCGGAGATCGAGGTGGGAGCTACACCTTC.

This chain connects TRBV4-3 to TRBJ2-7, with 12 bases aligning to TRBD2. Germline lookup yields CDR1 LGHNA and CDR2 YSLEER. The CDR3 is 17 amino acids. Trimming removed 0 bases from V and 6 bases from J; junction bases left unmatched: 9. CDR3 coding DNA: TGCGCCAGCAGCCAAGATGGTAGACTAGCGGGAGAGAGCGAGCAGTACTTC. This encodes CASSQDGRLAGESEQYF.

The chain joins TRBV6-5 to TRBJ2-3; TRBD1 matches at 7 bases. J lost 0 bases, V lost 4 bases, and 7 bases had no gene match. Germline V gene sequence: CDR1 MNHEY, CDR2 SVGAGI. The CDR3 has 16 amino acids. The CDR3 protein is CASSFGQVKSTDTQYF. The CDR3, as DNA: TGTGCCAGCAGTTTCGGACAGGTGAAGAGCACAGATACGCAGTATTTT.

V and J are TRBV7-2 and TRBJ2-1, with D possibly matching TRBD2 (5 bases). Trimming cost V 4 bases and J 9 bases, with 13 bases left between them. The germline V gene encodes CDR1 SGHTA and CDR2 FQGNSA. The CDR3 is made up of 13 amino acids. The CDR3: CASSWGSVPEQFF. In nucleotides, the CDR3 is TGTGCCAGCAGCTGGGGTAGCGTTCCTGAGCAGTTCTTC.

This clone has only one observation. The V call is TRBV28, the J call TRBJ1-2; 9 bases agree with TRBD1. Looked up from germline, CDR1 is MDHEN and CDR2 is SYDVKM. The CDR3 loop spans 14 amino acids. V shed 1 base and J 8 bases; nucleotides not matched to a gene: 5. As DNA, the CDR3 is TGTGCCAGCAGTTTATCCCTGACAGGGGGAGGCTACACCTTC. The encoded protein is CASSLSLTGGGYTF.

This chain joins TRBV27 and TRBJ2-5; TRBD2 matches at 16 bases. The trim removed 0 bases at V and 6 bases at J, leaving 13 bases unmatched. This CDR3 region has 20 residues. CDR1 and CDR2 (germline): MNHEY, SMNVEV (reference sequence). Here the CDR3 DNA reads TGTGCCAGCAGTTTATCACCCTCCGGGACTAGCGGGAGGGAGGGGAAGACCCAGTACTTC. The encoded protein is CASSLSPSGTSGREGKTQYF.

V usage is TRBV19 and J usage is TRBJ2-3, with D uncertain. This CDR3 region has 13 residues. Trimming left V 8 bases short and J 4 bases short, with 13 bases between. The germline V gene has CDR1 LNHDA and CDR2 SQIVND (reference sequence). CDR3 amino acids: CASSRSDADTQYF. CDR3 nucleotides: TGTGCCAGTTCACGCTCCGACGCAGATACGCAGTATTTT.

This chain joins TRBV6-5 and TRBJ1-2; TRBD1 is a possible D gene (5 bases). The CDR3 sequence is 13 residues long. V was pared by 8 bases and J by 1 base, with 11 bases between. Germline assignment: CDR1 MNHEY and CDR2 SVGAGI. The CDR3 here is CASGGTYNYGYTF. The CDR3 DNA sequence: TGTGCCAGCGGGGGGACCTATAACTATGGCTACACCTTC.

V is TRBV30 and J is TRBJ2-2, with 10 bases lining up with TRBD2. The CDR3 runs 15 residues. Germline-derived CDR1 and CDR2 are GTSNPN and SVGIG (reference sequence). The J segment lost 0 bases and the V segment lost 8 bases, leaving 6 bases of the junction unmatched. CDR3 in amino acids: CAGTSVYANTGELFF. The CDR3 DNA reads TGTGCCGGGACTAGCGTATACGCGAACACCGGGGAGCTGTTTTTT.

The V gene is TRBV11-2, the J gene TRBJ2-7, with a tentative D call TRBD1 (5 bases). Germline V gene lookup returns CDR1 SGHAT and CDR2 FQNNGV. V lost 3 bases to trimming and J lost 3 bases, with 9 bases between them. The CDR3 has 13 residues. In DNA form, the CDR3 reads TGTGCCAGCAGCTTGGGGCTTCACTACGAGCAGTACTTC. Encoded protein: CASSLGLHYEQYF.

The DNA for the CDR3 is TGTGCCAGTAGTATACCCCGGGGGGAGGGTCAAGAGACCCAGTACTTC. This encodes CASSIPRGEGQETQYF. The rearrangement uses TRBV19 and TRBJ2-5, with 7 bases lining up with TRBD2. CDR3 length equals 16 residues. Germline CDR1 is LNHDA and CDR2 is SQIVND (reference sequence). The V segment lost 2 bases and the J segment 2 bases; nucleotides outside the gene matches: 8.

CDR3 in DNA: TGTGCCAGCAGAGCAGGGACAGTGAGGGGCTACACCTTC. Its translation is CASRAGTVRGYTF. V usage is TRBV6-1 and J usage is TRBJ1-2, with 7 bases lining up with TRBD1. Germline CDR1 is MNHNS and CDR2 is SASEGT. CDR3 length equals 13 residues. J was trimmed by 8 bases and V by 6 bases; bases with no gene match: 9.

This sequence joins TRBV10-2 and TRBJ2-5, with TRBD2 matching over 11 bases. Losses at the gene ends were 4 bases for V and 4 bases for J; bases not matched to a gene: 11. Germline V gene data show CDR1 as WSHSY and CDR2 as SAAADI. The CDR3 consists of 17 residues. The CDR3 here is CASSGLTSGSDLETQYF. The DNA of the CDR3 is TGCGCCAGCAGTGGACTAACTAGCGGGAGTGACCTAGAGACCCAGTACTTC.

This clone was observed a single time. The rearrangement links TRBV19 to TRBJ1-4, with TRBD1 matching 7 bases. CDR1 LNHDA and CDR2 SQIVND come from the germline V gene (reference sequence). V lost 5 bases, J lost 6 bases, and 6 bases stayed unmatched. The CDR3 consists of 14 residues. The CDR3 here is CASSSRDSDEKLFF. CDR3 sequence (DNA): TGTGCCAGTAGTTCCCGGGACAGCGATGAAAAACTGTTTTTT.

This rearrangement joins TRBV5-1 to TRBJ2-7; 16 positions match TRBD2. CDR1 SGHRS and CDR2 YFSETQ come from the germline V gene. The CDR3 spans 15 residues. Trimming removed 4 bases from V and 7 bases from J; junction bases left unmatched: 5. For the CDR3, the DNA is TGCGCCAGCAGCCCGGGACTAGCGGGAGGGCGAGAGCAGTACTTC. This sequence encodes CASSPGLAGGREQYF.

This clone was seen only once. The chain uses TRBV6-5 and TRBJ1-2; no clear D. Germline loops: CDR1 MNHEY, CDR2 SVGAGI. There are 13 residues in the CDR3. V shed 5 bases and J shed 6 bases, with 13 bases lying between them. The DNA of the CDR3 is TGTGCCAGCAGTCTTGAGCCAAAGGATGGCTACACCTTC. It is translated as CASSLEPKDGYTF.